The clone carrying this T cell receptor beta chain has ten or more counts. Its antigen remains unidentified. This record comes from a study of T cell repertoires in cytomegalovirus infection. Study information: The public TCR beta signatures pointed to both CMV infection and matching HLA type. Study-level findings and limits: What dominated the ex vivo response were HLA-C-restricted CMV-specific TCR beta clonotypes.

Germline lookup yields CDR1 SQVTM and CDR2 ANQGSEA. Trimming stripped 8 bases from V and 14 bases from J, with 12 bases between. This CDR3 has 9 residues. Each CDR3 protein is one row after TCRdb ran MiXCR on the reads. The sample records 210,000 or so distinct CDR3 sequences, 6% to 8% being singletons. Specimen: PBMCs. V and J are TRBV29-1 and TRBJ2-2, with D possibly matching TRBD2 (6 bases). The receptor comes from a human donor in good health (CMV status not recorded). Some clones in this sample may be carry-over from other donors' samples. The CDR3 coding sequence is TGCAGCTCCGGGACTGATCTGTTTTTT. This translates into CSSGTDLFF.